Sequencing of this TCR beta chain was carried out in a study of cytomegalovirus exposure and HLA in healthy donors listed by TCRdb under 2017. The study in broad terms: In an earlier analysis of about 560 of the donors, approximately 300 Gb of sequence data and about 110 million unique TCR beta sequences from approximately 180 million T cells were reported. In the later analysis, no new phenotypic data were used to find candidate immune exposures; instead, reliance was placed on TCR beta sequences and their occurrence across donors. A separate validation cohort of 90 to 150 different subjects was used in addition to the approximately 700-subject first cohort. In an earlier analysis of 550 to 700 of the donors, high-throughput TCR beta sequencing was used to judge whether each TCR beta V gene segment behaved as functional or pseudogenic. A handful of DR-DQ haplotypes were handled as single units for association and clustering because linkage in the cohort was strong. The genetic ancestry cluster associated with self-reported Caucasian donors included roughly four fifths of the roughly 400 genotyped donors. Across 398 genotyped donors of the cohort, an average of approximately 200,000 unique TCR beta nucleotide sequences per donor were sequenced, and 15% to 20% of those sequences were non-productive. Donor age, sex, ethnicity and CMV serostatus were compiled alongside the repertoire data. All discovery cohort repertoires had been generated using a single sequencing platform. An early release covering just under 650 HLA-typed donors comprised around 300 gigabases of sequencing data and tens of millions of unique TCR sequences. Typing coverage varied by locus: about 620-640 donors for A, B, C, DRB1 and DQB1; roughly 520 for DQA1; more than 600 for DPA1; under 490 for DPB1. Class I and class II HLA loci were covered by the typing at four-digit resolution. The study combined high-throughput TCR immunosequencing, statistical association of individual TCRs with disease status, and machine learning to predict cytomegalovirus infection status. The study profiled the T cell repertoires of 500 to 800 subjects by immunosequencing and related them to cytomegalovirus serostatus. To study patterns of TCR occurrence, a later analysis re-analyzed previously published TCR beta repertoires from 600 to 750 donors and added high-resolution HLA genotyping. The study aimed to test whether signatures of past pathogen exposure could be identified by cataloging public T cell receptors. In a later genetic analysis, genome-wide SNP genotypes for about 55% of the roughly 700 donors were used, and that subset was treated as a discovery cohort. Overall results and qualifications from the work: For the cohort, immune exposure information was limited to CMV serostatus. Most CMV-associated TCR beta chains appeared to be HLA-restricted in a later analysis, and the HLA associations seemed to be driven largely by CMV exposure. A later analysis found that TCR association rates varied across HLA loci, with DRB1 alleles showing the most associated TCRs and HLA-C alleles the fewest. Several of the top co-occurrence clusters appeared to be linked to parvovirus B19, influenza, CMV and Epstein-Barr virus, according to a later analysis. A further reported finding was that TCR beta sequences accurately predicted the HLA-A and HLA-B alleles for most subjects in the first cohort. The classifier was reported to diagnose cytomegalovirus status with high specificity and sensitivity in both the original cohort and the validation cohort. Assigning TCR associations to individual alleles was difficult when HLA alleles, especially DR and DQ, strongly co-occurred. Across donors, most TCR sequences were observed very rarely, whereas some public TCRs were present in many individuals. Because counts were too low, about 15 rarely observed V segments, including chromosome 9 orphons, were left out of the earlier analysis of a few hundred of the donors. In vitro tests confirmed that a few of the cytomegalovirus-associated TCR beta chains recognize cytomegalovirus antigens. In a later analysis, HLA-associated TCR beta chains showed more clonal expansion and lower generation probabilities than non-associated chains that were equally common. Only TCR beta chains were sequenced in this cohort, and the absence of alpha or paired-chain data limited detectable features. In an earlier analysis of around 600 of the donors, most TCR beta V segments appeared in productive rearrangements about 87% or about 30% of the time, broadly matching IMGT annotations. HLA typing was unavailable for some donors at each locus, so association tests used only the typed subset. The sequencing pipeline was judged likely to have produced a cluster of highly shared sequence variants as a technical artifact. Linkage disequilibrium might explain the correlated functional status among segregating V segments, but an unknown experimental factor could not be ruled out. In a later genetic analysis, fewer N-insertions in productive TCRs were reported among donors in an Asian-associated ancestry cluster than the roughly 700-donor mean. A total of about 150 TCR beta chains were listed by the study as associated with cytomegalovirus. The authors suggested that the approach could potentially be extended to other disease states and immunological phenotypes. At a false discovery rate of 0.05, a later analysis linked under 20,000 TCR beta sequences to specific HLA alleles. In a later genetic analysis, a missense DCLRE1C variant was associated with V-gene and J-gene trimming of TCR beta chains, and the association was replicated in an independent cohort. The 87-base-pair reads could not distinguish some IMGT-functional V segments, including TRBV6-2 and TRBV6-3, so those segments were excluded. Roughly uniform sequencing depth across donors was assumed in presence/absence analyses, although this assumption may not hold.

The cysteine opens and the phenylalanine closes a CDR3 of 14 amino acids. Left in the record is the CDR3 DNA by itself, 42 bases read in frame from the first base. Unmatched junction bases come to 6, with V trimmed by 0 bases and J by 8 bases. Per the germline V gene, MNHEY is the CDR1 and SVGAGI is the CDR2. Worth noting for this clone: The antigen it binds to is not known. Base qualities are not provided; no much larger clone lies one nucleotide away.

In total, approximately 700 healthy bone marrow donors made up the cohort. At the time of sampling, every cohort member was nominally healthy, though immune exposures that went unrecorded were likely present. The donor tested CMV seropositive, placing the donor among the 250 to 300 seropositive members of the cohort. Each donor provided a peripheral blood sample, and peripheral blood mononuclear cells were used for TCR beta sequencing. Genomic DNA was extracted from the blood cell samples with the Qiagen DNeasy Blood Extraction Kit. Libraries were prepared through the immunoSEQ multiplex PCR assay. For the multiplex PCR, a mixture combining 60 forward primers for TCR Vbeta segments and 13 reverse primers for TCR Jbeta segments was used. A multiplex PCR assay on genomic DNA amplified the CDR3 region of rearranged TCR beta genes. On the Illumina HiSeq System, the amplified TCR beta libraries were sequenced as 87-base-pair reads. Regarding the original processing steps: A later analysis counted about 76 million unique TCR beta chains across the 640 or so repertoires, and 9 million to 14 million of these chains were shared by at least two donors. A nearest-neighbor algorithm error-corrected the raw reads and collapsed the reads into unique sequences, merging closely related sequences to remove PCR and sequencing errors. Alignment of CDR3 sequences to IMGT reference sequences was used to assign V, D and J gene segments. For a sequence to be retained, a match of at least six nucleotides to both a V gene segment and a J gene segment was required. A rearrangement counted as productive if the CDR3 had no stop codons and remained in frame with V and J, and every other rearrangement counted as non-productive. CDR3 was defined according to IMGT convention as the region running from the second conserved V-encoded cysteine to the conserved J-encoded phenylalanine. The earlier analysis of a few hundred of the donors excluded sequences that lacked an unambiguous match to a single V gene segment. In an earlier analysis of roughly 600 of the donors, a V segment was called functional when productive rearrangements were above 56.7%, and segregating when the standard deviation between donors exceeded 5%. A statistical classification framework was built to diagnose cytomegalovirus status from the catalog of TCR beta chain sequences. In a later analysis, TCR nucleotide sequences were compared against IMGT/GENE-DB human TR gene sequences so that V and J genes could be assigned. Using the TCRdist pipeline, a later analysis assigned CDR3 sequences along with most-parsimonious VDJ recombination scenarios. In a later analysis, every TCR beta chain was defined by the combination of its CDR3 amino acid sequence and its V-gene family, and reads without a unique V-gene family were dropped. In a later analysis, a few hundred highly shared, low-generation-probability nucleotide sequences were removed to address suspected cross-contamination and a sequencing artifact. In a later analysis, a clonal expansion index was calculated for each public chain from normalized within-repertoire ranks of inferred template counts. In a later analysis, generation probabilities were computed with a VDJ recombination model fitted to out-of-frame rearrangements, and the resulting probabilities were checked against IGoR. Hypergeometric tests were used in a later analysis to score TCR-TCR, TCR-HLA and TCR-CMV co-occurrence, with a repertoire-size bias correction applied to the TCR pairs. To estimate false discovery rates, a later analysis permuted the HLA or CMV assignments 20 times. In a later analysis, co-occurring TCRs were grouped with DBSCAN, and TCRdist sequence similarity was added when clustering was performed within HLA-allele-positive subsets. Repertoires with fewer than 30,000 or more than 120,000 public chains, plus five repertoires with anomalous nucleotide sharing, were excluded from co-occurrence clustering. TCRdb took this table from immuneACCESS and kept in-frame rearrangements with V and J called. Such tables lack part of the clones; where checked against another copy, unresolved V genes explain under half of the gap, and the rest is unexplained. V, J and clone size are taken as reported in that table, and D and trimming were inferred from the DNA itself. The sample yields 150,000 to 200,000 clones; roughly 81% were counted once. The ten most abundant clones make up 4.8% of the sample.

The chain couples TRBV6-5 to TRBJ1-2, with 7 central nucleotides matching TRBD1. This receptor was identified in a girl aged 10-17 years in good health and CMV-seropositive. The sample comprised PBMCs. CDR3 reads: CASSYSNRGDGYTF. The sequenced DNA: TGTGCCAGCAGTTACTCAAACAGGGGAGACGGCTACACCTTC.